This T cell receptor (beta chain) stems from a study of T cells in Graves' hyperthyroidism and ophthalmopathy. Overall study: Peripheral blood was acquired at first diagnosis, ahead of any therapy whatsoever. Broader study findings: Most expanded thyroid clonotypes above 0.001 recurred in blood. Separating ophthalmopathy from stable hyperthyroidism was achieved by a 13 V-J model.

The CDR3 regions of TCR beta were amplified from RNA transcripts. HTBI primers were the set used in a first-round RT-PCR of the TCR CDR3. TCRdb analysed the multiplex PCR reads with MiXCR anew, one entry per CDR3 protein. This table holds nearly 750,000 distinct CDR3 sequences, about 35% found once. Lactation, pregnancy, other autoimmune disease or uncontrolled infection led to exclusion of patients. This clonotype was counted many times. The target antigen is unknown. V gave up 5 bases and J gave up 4 bases, with 9 bases separating them. There are 14 residues in the CDR3. CDR1 and CDR2 from the germline V gene are SGHTA and FQGTGA.

The source material was blood. The clonotype originates from a middle-aged woman with Graves' hyperthyroidism. V is TRBV7-3 and J is TRBJ2-6; D remains unclear. The CDR3 reads CASSPVRGANVLTF. The CDR3 coding sequence is TGTGCCAGCAGCCCCGTGAGGGGGGCCAACGTCCTGACTTTC.